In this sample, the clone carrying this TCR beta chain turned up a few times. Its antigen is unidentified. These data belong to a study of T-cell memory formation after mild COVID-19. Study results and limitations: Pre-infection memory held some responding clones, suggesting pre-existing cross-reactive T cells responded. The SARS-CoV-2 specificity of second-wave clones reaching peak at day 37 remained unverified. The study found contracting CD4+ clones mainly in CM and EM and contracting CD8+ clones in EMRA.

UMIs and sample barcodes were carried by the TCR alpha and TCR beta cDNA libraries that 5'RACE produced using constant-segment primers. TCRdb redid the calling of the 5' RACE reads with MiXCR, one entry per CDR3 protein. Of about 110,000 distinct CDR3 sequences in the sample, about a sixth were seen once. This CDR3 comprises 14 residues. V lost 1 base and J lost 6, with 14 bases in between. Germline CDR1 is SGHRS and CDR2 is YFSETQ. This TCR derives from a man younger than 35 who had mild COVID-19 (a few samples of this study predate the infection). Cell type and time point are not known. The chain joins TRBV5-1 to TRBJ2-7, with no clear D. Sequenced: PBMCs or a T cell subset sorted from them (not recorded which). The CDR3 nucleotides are TGCGCCAGCAGCTTGAGTTCCAGAACGGGCGAGCAGTACTTC. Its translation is CASSLSSRTGEQYF.